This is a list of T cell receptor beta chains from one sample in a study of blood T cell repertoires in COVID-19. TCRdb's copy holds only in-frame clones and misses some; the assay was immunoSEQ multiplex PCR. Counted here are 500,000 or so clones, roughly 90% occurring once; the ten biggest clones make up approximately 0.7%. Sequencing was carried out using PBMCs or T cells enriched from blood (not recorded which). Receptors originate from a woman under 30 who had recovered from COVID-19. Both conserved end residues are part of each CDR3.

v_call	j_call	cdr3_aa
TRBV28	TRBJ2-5	CASSPLRETQYF
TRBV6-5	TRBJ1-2	CASSYRSGFGYTF
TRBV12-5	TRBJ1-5	CASGLVMGRGDQPQHF
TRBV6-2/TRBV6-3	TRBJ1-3	CASSYAPENTIYF
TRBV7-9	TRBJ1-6	CASSSFKDSHGSPLHF
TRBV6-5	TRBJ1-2	CASSYDRGRNYGYTF
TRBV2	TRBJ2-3	CASNPGTRGTDTQYF
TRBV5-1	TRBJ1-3	CASSSEYREGNTIYF
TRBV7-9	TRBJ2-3	CASSLPPGTQYF
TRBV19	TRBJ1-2	CASSRLGQEYGYTF
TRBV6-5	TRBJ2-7	CASSRTGSSYEQYF
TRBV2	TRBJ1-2	CASSVSRGLNGYTF
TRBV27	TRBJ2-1	CASSLGTGAYNEQFF
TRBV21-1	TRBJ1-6	CASSKDEGLGSPLHF
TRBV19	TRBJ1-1	CASSIETGWHTEAFF
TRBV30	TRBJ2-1	CAWTRSRQGTNEQFF
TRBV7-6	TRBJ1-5	CASSREVGNQPQHF
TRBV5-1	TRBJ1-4	CASSPAGGTTNEKLFF
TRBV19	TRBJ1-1	CASSIIPGHKLNTEAFF
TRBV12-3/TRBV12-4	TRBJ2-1	CASSSWGVPEQFF
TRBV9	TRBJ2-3	CASTRRGGTDTQYF
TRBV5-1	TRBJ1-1	CASSWTGRNTEAFF
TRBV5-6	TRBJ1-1	CASSPRDRGAVTEAFF
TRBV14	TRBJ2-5	CVSSQGGARGQETQYF
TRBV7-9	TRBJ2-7	CASTSTGAGEQYF
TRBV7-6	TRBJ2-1	CASSLAHLAGEQFF
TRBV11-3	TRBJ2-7	CASSLGGGATYEQYF
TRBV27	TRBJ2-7	CASSLSRDRGYEQYF
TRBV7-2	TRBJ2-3	CASSLGGENTDTQYF
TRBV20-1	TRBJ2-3	CSASFLADGTDTQYF
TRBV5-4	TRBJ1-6	CASSFGQASYNSPLHF
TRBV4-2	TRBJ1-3	CASSQDGFSSGNTIYF
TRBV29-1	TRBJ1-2	CSVRVSNYGYTF
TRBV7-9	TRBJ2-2	CASGGLAYGTGELFF